This section outlines one T cell receptor (beta chain) sequence together with its context. Its antigen is currently not known. Each CD8+ T cell subset was flow-sorted in triplicate, and 300,000 cells per subset were placed directly into RLT lysis buffer. To exclude memory contaminants, naive CD8+ T cells were stringently defined as CD45RO-CCR7+CD27+CD95-. Using standard density gradient centrifugation, peripheral blood mononuclear cells were isolated from buffy coats. A FACSAria III was used to flow-sort naive CD8+ T cells into CXCR3-negative and CXCR3-positive populations. Total RNA was extracted from sorted cells using an RNeasy Mini Kit. The germline V gene provides CDR1 SGHVS and CDR2 FNYEAQ. The CDR3 spans 18 residues, from the cysteine through the phenylalanine. The nucleotide record is missing. For sequencing, a NextSeq 550 was employed. The Human TCR Profiling Kit (MiLaboratory) was used to prepare UMI-labeled 5' RACE TRB cDNA libraries. cDNA synthesis used the entire amount of extracted RNA, and PCR amplification then used the entire amount of cDNA produced. The libraries were made side by side, with each library going through the same number of PCR cycles. Processing in the source paper ran as follows. MIGEC and MiXCR extracted about 57,000 +/- 9,900 unique UMI-labeled TRB cDNA molecules per library, requiring at least two reads per UMI. On average, about 40,000 +/- 10,000 functional in-frame TRB CDR3 nucleotide clonotypes lacking stop codons were found per library. After downsampling to 5000 UMI-labeled TRB molecules per sample, diversity metrics such as normalized Shannon-Wiener and Chao1 were calculated in VDJtools. VDJtools was used to calculate clonotype-size-weighted physicochemical properties of the central five CDR3 residues, namely interaction energy, strength, volume and Kidera factor 4. Based on TCRdb reprocessing of the reads, there is one entry per CDR3 protein sequence, and DNA is missing. These V and J calls rely on TCRdb rather than the paper's analysis. This sample's table has entries for fewer than 90,000 distinct CDR3 sequences. 0.55% to 0.7% of the sample lies in the top ten.

The sample is drawn from a study of CXCR3-negative and CXCR3-positive naive CD8 T cells (dated by TCRdb to about 2019). As for the study more broadly: About 150 million TRB reads were obtained in total, roughly 1.5 +/- 0.3 million reads per library. The diversity and physicochemical repertoire analyses included some 11 donors pooled from two independent experiments. Naive subsets from about 5 donors and memory cells from 3 donors were included in the TRBV-TRBJ cluster analysis.

The research as a whole found: TRB CDR3s from CXCR3-positive naive cells showed higher hydrophobicity (lower Kidera factor 4), lower energy, and higher strength and volume indices than CXCR3-negative naive cells. Both naive subsets had comparably high repertoire diversity, while memory CD8+ T cells had much lower repertoire diversity. Similar TRBV-TRBJ usage was shown by naive CXCR3-negative and CXCR3-positive cells from the same donor, whereas distinct patterns were shown by memory cells. Because CXCR3 expression was partially decreased after cryopreservation, freshly isolated PBMCs were used for most assays. Because surface CD5, which has been linked to self-reactivity in mice, was comparable between naive subsets, TCR interaction strength was also inferred from TRB CDR3 physicochemical properties.

The sequence was obtained from a human donor in good health. Some clones in this sample may be carry-over from other donors' samples. Recombination connected TRBV7-6 to TRBJ2-2; TCRdb returns TRBD1, unconfirmable since there is no DNA. Sequencing was done on a sample of naive CXCR3+ CD8+ T cells from blood. The sample's cell subset or site label, in plain terms: CD45RO-CCR7+CD27+CD95- naive CD8+ T cells expressing CXCR3 (TNR3+). The CDR3 protein sequence reads: CASSLPFGTGHFAGELFF.